The clone carrying this T cell receptor (beta chain) occurred once. This sample was included in a study of blood T cell repertoires in COVID-19. As for the study in general: Whether acute or convalescent, the COVID-19 samples came from the United States, Italy and Spain.

Using immunoSEQ multiplex PCR, the repertoire was profiled, and TCRdb retains in-frame clones only, with some absent. The table lists roughly 300,000 clones, over 85% of them singletons. The CDR3 loop spans 15 amino acids. Trimming shortened V by 3 bases and J by 4 bases, and 13 bases separated the two germline ends. Germline V gene lookup returns CDR1 MNHNY and CDR2 SVGAGI (reference sequence). The sample was peripheral blood. The clonotype originates from a woman in her thirties with COVID-19, enrolled during active disease. The chain employs TRBV6-6 and TRBJ1-5; D perhaps matches TRBD1 (5 bases). CDR3 protein: CASSYVGHGNQPQHF. DNA for the CDR3: TGTGCCAGCAGTTATGTGGGGCATGGGAATCAGCCCCAGCATTTT.